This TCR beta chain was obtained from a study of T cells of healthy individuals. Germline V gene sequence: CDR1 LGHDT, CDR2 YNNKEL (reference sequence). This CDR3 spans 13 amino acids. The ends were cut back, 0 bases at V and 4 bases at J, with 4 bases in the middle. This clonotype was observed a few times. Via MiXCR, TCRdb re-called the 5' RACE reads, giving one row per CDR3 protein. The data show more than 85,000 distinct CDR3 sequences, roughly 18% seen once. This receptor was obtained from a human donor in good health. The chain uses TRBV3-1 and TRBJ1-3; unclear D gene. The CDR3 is CASSQDLGNTIYF. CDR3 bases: TGTGCCAGCAGCCAAGATCTCGGAAACACCATATATTTT.